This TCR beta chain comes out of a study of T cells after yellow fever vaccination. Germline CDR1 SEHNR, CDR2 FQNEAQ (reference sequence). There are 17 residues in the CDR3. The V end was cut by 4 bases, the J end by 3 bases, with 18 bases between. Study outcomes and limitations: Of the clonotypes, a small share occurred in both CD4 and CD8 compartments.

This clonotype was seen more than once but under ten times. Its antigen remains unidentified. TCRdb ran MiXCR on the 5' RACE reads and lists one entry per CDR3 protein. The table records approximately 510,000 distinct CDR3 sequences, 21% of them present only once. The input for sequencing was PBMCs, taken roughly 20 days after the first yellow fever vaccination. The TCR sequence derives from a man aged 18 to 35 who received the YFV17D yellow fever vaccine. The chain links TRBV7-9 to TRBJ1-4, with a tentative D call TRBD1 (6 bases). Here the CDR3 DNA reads TGTGCCAGCAGCTCCCCCCGGCAGGGGATCGCTAATGAAAAACTGTTTTTT. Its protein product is CASSSPRQGIANEKLFF.